This TCR beta chain was profiled in a study of radiation and T cells in renal cell carcinoma. General study points: Top tumor clonotypes rose in blood 2 weeks post-radiation, then contracted.

The table came from immunoSEQ multiplex PCR; TCRdb's copy has only in-frame clones and leaves some out. The sample carries approximately 150,000 clones, 70% to 90% recorded once. As to this clone: Its specificity is not known.

Time point specified: blood 4 weeks post-SBRT, at nephrectomy. Treatment of the sample: 15 Gy SBRT to primary tumor, nephrectomy 4 weeks later. Nephrectomy followed 15 Gy stereotactic body radiation by 4 weeks. After SBRT, blood was collected at 2 and 4 weeks, plus baseline. Germline CDR1 reads SGHNT; CDR2 reads YYREEE (reference sequence). This CDR3 contains 15 residues. Losses at the gene ends were 4 bases for V and 4 bases for J; bases not matched to a gene: 7. This receptor was obtained from a woman in her forties or fifties with renal cell carcinoma. This chain connects TRBV5-4 to TRBJ1-2; 10 bases align to TRBD1. The sample here was blood, taken from a patient whose treatment included radiotherapy and nephrectomy. The CDR3 DNA sequence: TGTGCCAGCAGCAAAGGACAGGGGGTTGGCTATGGCTACACCTTC. It codes for CASSKGQGVGYGYTF.